This T cell receptor (beta chain) came from a study of blood T cell repertoires in COVID-19. The CDR3 is 16 amino acids. V was pared by 1 base and J by 4 bases, with 11 bases between. Germline V gives CDR1 SGHDN, CDR2 FVKESK. This table comes from immunoSEQ multiplex PCR, and its TCRdb copy is limited to in-frame clones, with some not included. The data show 150,000 or so clones, around 73% seen once. Sequenced sample: PBMCs or T cells enriched from blood (not recorded which). The chain uses TRBV14 and TRBJ2-6; D is uncertain. This sequence originates from a woman in her 50s who had recovered from COVID-19. The chain's CDR3 is CASSQAPLLGANVLTF. The DNA of the CDR3 is TGTGCCAGCAGCCAAGCACCGCTATTAGGGGCCAACGTCCTGACTTTC.